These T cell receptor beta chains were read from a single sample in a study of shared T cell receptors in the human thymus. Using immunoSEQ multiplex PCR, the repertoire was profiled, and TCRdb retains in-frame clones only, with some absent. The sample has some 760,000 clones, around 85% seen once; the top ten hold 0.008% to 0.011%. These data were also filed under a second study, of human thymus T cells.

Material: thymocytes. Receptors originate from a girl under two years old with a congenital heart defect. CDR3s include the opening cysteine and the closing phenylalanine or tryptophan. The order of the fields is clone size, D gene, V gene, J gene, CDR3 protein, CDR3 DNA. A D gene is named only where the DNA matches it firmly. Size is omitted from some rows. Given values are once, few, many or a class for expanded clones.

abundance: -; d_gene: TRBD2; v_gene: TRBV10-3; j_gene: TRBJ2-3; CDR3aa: CAISEIKRGYTDTQYF; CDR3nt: TGTGCCATCAGTGAGATTAAGCGGGGGTACACAGATACGCAGTATTTT
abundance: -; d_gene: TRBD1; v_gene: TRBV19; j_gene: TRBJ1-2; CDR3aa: CATAGGQTYGYTF; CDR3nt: TGTGCCACCGCTGGGGGACAGACCTATGGCTACACCTTC
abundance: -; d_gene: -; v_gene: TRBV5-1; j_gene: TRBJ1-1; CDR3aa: CASAPAGAEAFF; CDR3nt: TGCGCCAGCGCCCCAGCCGGGGCTGAAGCTTTCTTT
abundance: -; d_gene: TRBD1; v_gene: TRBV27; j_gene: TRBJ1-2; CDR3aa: CASSSDRGLSGYTF; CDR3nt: TGTGCCAGCAGTTCGGACAGGGGTTTAAGTGGCTACACCTTC
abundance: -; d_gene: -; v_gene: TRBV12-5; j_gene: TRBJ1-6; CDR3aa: CASGDGYNSPLHF; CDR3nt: TGTGCTAGTGGCGACGGGTACAACTCCCCCCTCCACTTT
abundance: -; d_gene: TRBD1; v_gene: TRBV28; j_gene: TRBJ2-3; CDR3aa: CASSHDRAQSTDTQYF; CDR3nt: TGTGCCAGCAGTCACGACAGGGCGCAGAGCACAGATACGCAGTATTTT
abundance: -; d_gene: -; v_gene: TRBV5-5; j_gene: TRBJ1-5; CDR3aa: CASSLFRGTGNQPQHF; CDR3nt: TGTGCCAGCAGCTTATTTCGGGGGACCGGCAATCAGCCCCAGCATTTT
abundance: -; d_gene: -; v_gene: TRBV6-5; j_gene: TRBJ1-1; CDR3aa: CASSYSLYFTNTEAFF; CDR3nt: TGTGCCAGCAGTTACTCCCTCTATTTTACGAACACTGAAGCTTTCTTT
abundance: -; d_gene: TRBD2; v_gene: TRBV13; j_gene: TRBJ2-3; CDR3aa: CASSLAETSSTDTQYF; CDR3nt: TGTGCCAGCAGCTTAGCTGAGACTAGCAGCACAGATACGCAGTATTTT
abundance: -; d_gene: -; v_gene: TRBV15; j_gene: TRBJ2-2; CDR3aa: CATSRDWEPGQNTGELFF; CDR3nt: TGTGCCACCAGCAGAGATTGGGAACCGGGACAGAACACCGGGGAGCTGTTTTTT
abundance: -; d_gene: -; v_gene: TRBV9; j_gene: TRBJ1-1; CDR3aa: CASSVGVAGPDPTKGGTEAFF; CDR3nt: TGTGCCAGCAGCGTCGGAGTAGCTGGCCCGGACCCCACAAAAGGGGGCACTGAAGCTTTCTTT
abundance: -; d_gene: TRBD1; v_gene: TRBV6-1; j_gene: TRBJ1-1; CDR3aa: CASSEVSKQGAGDTEAFF; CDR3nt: TGTGCCAGCAGTGAAGTGTCAAAACAGGGGGCGGGCGACACTGAAGCTTTCTTT
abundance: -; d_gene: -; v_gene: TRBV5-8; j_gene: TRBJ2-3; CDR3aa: CARGVRTDSGLYTQYF; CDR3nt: TGTGCCCGGGGTGTCCGGACAGACTCAGGGTTATATACGCAGTATTTT
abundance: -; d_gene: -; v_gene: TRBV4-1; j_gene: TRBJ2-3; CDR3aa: CASSHSGPDDTDTQYF; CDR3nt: TGCGCCAGCAGCCACAGTGGGCCTGATGACACAGATACGCAGTATTTT
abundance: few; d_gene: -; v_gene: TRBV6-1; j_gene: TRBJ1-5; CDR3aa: CASRIRTPGNQPQHF; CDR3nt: TGTGCCAGCAGGATTAGAACCCCTGGCAATCAGCCCCAGCATTTT
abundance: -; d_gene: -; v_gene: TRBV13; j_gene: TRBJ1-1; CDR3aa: CASLKRVYTEAFF; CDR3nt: TGTGCCAGTCTCAAACGGGTGTACACTGAAGCTTTCTTT
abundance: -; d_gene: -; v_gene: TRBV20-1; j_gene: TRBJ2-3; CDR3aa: CSALPDTQYF; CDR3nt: TGCAGTGCGCTACCAGATACGCAGTATTTT
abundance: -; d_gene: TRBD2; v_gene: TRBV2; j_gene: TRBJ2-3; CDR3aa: CASSLAGGPVKVYTQYF; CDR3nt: TGTGCCAGCAGTCTAGCGGGGGGCCCGGTTAAGGTGTATACGCAGTATTTT
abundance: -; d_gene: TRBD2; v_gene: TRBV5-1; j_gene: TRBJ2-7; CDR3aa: CASSHSGGGSYEQYF; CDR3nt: TGCGCCAGCAGTCATAGCGGGGGGGGCTCCTACGAGCAGTACTTC
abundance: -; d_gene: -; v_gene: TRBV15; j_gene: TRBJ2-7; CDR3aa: CATSRQGYEQYF; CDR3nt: TGTGCCACCAGCAGACAGGGCTACGAGCAGTACTTC
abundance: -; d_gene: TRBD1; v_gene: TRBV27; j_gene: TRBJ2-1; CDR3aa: CASSLPPGTGLYNEQFF; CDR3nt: TGTGCCAGCAGTTTACCCCCCGGGACAGGGTTGTACAATGAGCAGTTCTTC
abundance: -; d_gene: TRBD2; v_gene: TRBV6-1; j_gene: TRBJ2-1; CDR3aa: CASSGAGGSSYNEQFF; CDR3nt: TGTGCCAGCAGTGGGGCGGGGGGAAGCTCCTACAATGAGCAGTTCTTC
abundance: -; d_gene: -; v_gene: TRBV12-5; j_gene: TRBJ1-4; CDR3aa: CASGLVPVRGRLNEKLFF; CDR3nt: TGTGCTAGTGGTTTGGTACCTGTGAGAGGGCGCCTTAATGAAAAACTGTTTTTT
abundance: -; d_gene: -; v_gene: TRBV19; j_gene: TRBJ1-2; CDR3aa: CASSITPSTGRGNYGYTF; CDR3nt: TGTGCCAGTAGTATCACCCCCTCAACAGGGAGGGGTAACTATGGCTACACCTTC
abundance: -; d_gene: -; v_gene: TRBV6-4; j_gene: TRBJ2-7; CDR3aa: CASSETPGALAYEQYF; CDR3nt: TGTGCCAGCAGTGAGACTCCAGGGGCTTTAGCCTACGAGCAGTACTTC
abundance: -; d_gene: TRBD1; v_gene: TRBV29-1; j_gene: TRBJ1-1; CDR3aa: CSGGRTGGTEAFF; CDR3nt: TGCAGCGGGGGGAGGACAGGGGGGACTGAAGCTTTCTTT
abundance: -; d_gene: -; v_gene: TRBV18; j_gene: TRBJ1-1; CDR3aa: CASSPAGTEAFF; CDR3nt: TGTGCCAGCTCACCAGCGGGGACTGAAGCTTTCTTT